The clone carrying this TCR beta chain has ten or more counts. What it binds is unknown. The data originate from a study of sequential checkpoint blockade in melanoma. Study context: Twenty-two patients had matched tumor biopsies before treatment and at week 13 after nivolumab or ipilimumab alone.

The CDR3 covers 16 residues. Germline CDR1 and CDR2: SGHNT and YENEEA. Trimming pared 3 bases from V and 6 bases from J, leaving 17 bases between. Libraries were prepared by immunoSEQ multiplex PCR; TCRdb keeps only in-frame clonotypes and omits some of them. This sample carries 5,500 to 6,500 clones, approximately 26% of them seen once, and the ten largest clones take over 8%. Study findings and constraints: Response in arm A was associated with pretreatment TIL clonality.

Treatment noted: randomized to nivolumab then ipilimumab (arm A) or the reverse (arm B). The chain combines TRBV11-3 with TRBJ2-2, with D hard to call. The sequence came from a human donor with melanoma. The source was tumor tissue (inferred from file names), collected from a patient given nivolumab and ipilimumab in sequence. The CDR3 DNA follows: TGTGCCAGCAGCTTTAGTCGGTTAGCCAGTTCCGGGGAGCTGTTTTTT. Amino acids: CASSFSRLASSGELFF.